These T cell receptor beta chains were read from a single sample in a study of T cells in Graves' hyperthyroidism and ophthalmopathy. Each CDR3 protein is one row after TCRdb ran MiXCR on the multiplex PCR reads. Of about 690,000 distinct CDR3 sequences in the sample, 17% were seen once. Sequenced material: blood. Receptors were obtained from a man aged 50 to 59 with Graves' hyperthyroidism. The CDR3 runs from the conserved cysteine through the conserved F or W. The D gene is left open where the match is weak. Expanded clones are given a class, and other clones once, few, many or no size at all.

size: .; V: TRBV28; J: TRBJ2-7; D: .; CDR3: CASSRLVSYEQYF; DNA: TGTGCCAGCAGCCGACTAGTTTCGTACGAGCAGTACTTC
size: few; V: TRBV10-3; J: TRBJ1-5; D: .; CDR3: CAISEEGVQPQHF; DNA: TGTGCCATCAGTGAGGAGGGGGTTCAGCCCCAGCATTTT
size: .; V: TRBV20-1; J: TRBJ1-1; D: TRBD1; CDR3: CSARDTSQGVWTEAFF; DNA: TGCAGTGCTAGAGATACATCTCAGGGGGTATGGACTGAAGCTTTCTTT
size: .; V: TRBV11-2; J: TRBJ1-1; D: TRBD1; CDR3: CASRRDRPTEGFF; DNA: TGTGCCAGCAGGAGGGACAGGCCTACTGAAGGTTTCTTT
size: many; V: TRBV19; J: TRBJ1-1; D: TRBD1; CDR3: CASKDRGNTEAFF; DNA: TGTGCCAGTAAAGACAGGGGAAACACTGAAGCTTTCTTT
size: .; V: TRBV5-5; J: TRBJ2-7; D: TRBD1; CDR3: CASRRDPGQGSSYEQYF; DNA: TGTGCCAGCAGACGAGATCCGGGACAGGGGAGTTCCTACGAGCAGTACTTC
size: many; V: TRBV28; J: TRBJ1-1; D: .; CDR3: CASSQPPPPALNTEAFF; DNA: TGTGCCAGCAGTCAACCACCGCCCCCGGCCTTGAACACTGAAGCTTTCTTT
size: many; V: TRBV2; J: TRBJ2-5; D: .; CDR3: CASRGTPKYF; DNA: TGTGCCAGCAGAGGGACACCTAAGTACTTC
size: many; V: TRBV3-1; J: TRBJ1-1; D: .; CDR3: CASSQSTGPRTEAFF; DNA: TGTGCCAGCAGCCAATCAACCGGGCCCCGCACTGAAGCTTTCTTT
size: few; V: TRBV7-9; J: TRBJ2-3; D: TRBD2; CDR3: CASSLSVLAGGPFVPDTQYF; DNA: TGTGCCAGCAGCTTAAGTGTTCTCGCGGGAGGGCCATTTGTGCCAGATACGCAGTATTTT
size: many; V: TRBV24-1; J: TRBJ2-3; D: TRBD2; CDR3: CATTASGTDTQYF; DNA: TGTGCCACCACGGCTAGCGGGACAGATACGCAGTATTTT
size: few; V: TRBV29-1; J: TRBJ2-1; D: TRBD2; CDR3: CSGASGSREQFF; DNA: TGCAGCGGGGCTAGCGGGAGTCGTGAGCAGTTCTTC
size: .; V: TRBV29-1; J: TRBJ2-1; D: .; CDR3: CSVDSGNEQFF; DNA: TGCAGCGTTGATTCGGGTAATGAGCAGTTCTTC
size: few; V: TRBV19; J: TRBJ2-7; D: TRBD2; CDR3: CASSITGGRVQQYF; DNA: TGTGCCAGTAGTATAACGGGAGGAAGGGTACAGCAGTACTTC
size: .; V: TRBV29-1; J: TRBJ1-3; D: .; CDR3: CSVAQGNTIYF; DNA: TGCAGCGTTGCCCAGGGAAACACCATATATTTT
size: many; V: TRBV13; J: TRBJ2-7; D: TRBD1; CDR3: CATGTGYSYEQYF; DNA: TGTGCCACCGGGACAGGGTACTCCTACGAGCAGTACTTC